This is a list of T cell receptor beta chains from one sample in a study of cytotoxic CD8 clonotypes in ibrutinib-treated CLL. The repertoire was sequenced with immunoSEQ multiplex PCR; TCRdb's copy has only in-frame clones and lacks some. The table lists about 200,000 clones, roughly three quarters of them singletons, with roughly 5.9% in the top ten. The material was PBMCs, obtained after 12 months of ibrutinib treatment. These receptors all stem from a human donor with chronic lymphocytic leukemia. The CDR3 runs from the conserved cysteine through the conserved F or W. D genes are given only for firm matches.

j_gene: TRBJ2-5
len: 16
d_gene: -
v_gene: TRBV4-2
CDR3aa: CASSQPHDPTGETQYF

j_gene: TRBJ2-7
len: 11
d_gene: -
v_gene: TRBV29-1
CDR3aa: CSVVQAYEQYF

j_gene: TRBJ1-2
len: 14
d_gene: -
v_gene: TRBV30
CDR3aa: CAWSGRSFQDGYTF

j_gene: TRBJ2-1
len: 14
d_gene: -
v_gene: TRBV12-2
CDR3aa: CASRPHDRVPEQFF

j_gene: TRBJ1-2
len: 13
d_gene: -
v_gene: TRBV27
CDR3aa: CASSSNQGNGYTF

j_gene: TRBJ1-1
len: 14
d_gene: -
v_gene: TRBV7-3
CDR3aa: CASSFSQGTFEAFF

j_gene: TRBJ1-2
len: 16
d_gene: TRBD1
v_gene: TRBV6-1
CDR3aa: CASSVRLHDRGNGYTF

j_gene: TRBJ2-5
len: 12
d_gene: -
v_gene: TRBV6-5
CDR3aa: CASSMTAETQYF

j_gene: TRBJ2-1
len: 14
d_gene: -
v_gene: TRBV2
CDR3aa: CASSEENVYNEQFF

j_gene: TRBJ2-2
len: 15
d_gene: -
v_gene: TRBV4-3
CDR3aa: CASSQVRGFTGELFF

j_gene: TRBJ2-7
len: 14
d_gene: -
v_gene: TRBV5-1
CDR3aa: CASTLGPGTYEQYF

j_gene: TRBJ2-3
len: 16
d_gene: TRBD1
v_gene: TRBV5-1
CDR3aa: CASQELRGLGTDTQYF

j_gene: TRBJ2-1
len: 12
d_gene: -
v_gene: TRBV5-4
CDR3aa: CASSPPREEQFF

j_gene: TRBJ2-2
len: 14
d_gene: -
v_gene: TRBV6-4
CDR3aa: CASANQGAGGELFF

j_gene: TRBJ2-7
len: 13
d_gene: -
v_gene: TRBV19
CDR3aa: CASSMGLNYEQYF

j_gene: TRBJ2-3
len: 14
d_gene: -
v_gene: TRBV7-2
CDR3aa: CASSLRASTDTQYF

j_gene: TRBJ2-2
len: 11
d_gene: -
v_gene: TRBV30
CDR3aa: CACPWVGELFF

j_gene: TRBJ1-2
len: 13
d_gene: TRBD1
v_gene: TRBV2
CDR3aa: CASIRDRPYGYTF

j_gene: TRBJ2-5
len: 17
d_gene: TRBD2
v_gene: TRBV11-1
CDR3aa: CASSRGEGLAGQETQYF

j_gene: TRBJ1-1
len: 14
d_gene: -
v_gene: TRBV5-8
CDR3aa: CASSLDSTNTEAFF

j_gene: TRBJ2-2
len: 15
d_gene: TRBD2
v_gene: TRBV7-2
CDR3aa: CASSATSGNTGELFF

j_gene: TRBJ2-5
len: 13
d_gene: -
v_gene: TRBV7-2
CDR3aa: CASSFGQQETQYF

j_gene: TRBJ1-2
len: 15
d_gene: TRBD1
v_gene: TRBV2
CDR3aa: CASRGQGFGNYGYTF

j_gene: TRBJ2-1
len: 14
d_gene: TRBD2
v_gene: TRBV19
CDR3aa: CASMGAGKYNEQFF

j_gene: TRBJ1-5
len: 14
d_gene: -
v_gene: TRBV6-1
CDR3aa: CASSEVASNQPQHF

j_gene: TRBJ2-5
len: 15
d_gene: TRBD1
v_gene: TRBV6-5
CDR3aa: CVSSPEGAAVETQYF

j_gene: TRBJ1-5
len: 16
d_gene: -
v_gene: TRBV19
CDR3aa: CASREQGRRSNQPQHF

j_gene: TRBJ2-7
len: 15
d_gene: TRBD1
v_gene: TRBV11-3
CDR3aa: CGVGTGGFMLREQYF

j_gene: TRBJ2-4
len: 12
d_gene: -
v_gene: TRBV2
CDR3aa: CASGVTKNIQYF

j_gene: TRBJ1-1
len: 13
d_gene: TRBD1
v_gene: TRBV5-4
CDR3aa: CASSPEGAGEAFF

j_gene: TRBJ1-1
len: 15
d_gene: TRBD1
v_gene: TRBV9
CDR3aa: CASSPRTGGNTEAFF

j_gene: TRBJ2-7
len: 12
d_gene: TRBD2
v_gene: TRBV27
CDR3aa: CASSLTGGEQYF

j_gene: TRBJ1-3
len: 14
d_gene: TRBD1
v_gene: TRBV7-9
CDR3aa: CASSRTGGGNTIYF

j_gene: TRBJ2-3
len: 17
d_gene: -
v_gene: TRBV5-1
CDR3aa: CASSFSGQTLRTDTQYF

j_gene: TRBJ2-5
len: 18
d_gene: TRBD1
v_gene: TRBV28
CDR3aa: CASSSLMPPGQGLETQYF

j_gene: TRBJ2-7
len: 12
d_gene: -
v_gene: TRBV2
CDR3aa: CASRDYYYEQYF

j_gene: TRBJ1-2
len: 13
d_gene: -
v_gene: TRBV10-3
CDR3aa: CAISEPGPYRYTF

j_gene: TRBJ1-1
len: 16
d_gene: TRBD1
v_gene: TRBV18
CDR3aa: CASSPYGTGRNTEAFF

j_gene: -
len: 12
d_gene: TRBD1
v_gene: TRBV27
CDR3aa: CATGDRVGEQYF

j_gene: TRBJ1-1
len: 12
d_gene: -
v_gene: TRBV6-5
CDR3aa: CASRKLSTEAFF

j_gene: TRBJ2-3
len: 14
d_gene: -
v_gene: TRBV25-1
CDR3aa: CASSRQGRTDTQYF

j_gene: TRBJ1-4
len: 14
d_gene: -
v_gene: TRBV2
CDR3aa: CASVARTQNEKLFF

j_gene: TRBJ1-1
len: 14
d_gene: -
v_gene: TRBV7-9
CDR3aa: CASSLNSENTEAFF

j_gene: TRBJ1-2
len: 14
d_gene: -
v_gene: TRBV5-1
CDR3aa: CASSLLGGDDGYTF

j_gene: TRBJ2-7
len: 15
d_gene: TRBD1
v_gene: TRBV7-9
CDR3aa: CASSLSPGQKYEQYF

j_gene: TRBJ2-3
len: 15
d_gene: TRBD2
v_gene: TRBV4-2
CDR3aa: CASSQRSSGTDTQYF

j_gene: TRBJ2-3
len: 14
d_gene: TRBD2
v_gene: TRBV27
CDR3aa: CASRRGGPPDTQYF

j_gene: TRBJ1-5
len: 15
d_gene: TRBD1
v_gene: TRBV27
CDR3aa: CASSGSTGGFQPQHF

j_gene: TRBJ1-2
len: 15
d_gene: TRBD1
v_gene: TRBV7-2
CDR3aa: CASRPNTGALYGYTF

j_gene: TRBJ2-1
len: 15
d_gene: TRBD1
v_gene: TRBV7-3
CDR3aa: CASSFGQGGPNEQFF

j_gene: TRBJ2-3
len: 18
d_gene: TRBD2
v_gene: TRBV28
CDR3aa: CASSIAGSVKGVTDTQYF

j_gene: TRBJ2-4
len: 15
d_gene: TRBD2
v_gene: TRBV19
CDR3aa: CASGRLAGAKNIQYF

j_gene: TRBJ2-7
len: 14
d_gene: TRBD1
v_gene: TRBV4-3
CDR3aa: CASSSRTGVIEQYF

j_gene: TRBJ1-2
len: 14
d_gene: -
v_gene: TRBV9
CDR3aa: CASSVVGVVYGYTF

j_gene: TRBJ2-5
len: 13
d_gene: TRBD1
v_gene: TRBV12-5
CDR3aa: CASGTGNQETQYF

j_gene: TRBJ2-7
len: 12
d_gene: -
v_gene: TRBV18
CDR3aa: CASSPRSYEQYF

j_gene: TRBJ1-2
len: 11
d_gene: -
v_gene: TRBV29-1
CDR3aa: CSERGNYGYTF

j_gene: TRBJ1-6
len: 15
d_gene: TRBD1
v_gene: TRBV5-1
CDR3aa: CASSLHRGYNSPLHF

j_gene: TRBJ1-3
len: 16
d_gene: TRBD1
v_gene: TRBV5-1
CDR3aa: CASSFGGTGTGNTIYF